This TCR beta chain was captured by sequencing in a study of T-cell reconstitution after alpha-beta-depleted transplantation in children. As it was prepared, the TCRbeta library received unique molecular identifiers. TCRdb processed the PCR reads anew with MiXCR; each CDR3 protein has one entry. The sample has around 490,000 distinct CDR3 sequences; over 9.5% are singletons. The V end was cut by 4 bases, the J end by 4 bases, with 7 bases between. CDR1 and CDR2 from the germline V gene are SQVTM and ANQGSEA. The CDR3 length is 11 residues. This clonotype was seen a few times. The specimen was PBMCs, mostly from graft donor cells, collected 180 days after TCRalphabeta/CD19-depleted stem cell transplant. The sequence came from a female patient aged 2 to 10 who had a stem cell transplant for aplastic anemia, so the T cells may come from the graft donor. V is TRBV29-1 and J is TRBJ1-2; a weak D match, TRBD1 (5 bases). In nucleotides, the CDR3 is TGCAGCGTTGGAGGGACCTATGGCTACACCTTC. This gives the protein CSVGGTYGYTF.